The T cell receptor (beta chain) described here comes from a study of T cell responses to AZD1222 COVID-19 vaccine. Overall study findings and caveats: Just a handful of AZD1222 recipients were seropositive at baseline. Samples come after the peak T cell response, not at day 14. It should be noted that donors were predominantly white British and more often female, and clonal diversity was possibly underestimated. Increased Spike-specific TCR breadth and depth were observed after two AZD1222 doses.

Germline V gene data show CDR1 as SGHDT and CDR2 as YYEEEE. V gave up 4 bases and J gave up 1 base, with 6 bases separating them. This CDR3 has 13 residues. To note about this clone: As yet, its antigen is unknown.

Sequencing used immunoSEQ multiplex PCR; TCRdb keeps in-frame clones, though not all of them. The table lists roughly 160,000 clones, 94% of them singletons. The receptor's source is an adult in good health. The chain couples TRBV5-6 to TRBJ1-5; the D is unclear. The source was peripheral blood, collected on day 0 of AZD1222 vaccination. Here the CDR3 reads CASSRDSNQPQHF. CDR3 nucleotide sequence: TGTGCCAGCAGCCGCGACAGCAATCAGCCCCAGCATTTT.